The 13 T cell receptor beta chains in this list originate from one sample, sequenced in a study of breast tumors, draining lymph nodes, adjacent tissues listed by TCRdb under 2016. Libraries were prepared through multiplex PCR. TCRdb shows the sequencer as Illumina HiSeq 2000. The public reads were reprocessed in TCRdb via fastp at Q25 and MiXCR, keeping in-frame beta chains. Each entry is one CDR3 protein sequence, shown with its most common DNA and genes. The sample yields approximately 19,000 distinct CDR3 sequences; roughly 50% were counted once. About 8% of the sample belongs to the ten largest clones. Specimen: breast tumor tissue. The receptor set was obtained from a female donor with breast cancer. Some clones in this sample may be carry-over from other donors' samples.

Written as DNA, the CDR3 is TGTGCCAGCAGCTTCCGGGACAGGGGGCAAATCGGGGAGCTGTTTTTT. This translates into CASSFRDRGQIGELFF. V and J are TRBV5-6 and TRBJ2-2; 12 bases line up with TRBD1. The CDR3 is made up of 16 amino acids. Trimming took 2 bases from V and 7 from J; bases not matched to a gene: 6. CDR1 and CDR2 from the germline V gene are SGHDT and YYEEEE.

This clonotype was seen ten or more times. At one end the junction does not follow the germline gene, possibly because of a read error. The chain is built from TRBV5-1 and TRBJ2-7, with D tentatively TRBD1 (5 bases). This CDR3 is 13 amino acids long. Germline CDR1 is SGHRS and CDR2 is YFSETQ. CDR3 in amino acids: CASSPGHGYERYF. Written as DNA, the CDR3 is TGCGCCAGCAGCCCCGGACACGGCTACGAGCGGTACTTC.

This clonotype was detected only a few times. The chain links TRBV20-1 to TRBJ2-7; 10 positions agree with TRBD2. This CDR3 region has 15 residues. Germline-derived CDR1 and CDR2 are DFQATT and SNEGSKA (reference sequence). V lost 5 bases, J lost 1 base, and 8 bases stayed unmatched. Written as DNA, the CDR3 is TGCAGTGCTCAAGCGGGAGGGGTGGAGTCCTACGAGCAGTACTTC. This sequence encodes CSAQAGGVESYEQYF.

As concerns this clonotype: One base away lies a much larger clone, so this may be a sequencing read error. This chain joins TRBV7-9 and TRBJ1-1; TRBD1 is a possible D gene (5 bases). The CDR3 sequence is 15 residues long. Germline CDR1 is SEHNR and CDR2 is FQNEAQ (reference sequence). V lost 2 bases and J 8 bases, leaving 18 bases between the germline ends. The CDR3 DNA reads TGTGCCAGCAGCTTATTGGGACGTTCGAATTCAGAAGCTTTCTTT. It codes for CASSLLGRSNSEAFF.

This clonotype is medium-sized by share. V usage is TRBV20-1 and J usage is TRBJ2-3; D unresolved. This CDR3 region has 13 residues. Germline V CDR1 and CDR2: DFQATT, SNEGSKA (reference sequence). CDR3 region: CSPAVRSTDTQYF. The CDR3 coding sequence is TGCAGCCCGGCGGTGAGGTCCACAGATACGCAGTATTTT.

This clonotype is termed medium-sized. The chain links TRBV5-8 to TRBJ2-7, with TRBD2 identical over 13 bases. CDR1 SGHTS and CDR2 YDEGEE come from the germline V gene. The V and J ends lost 0 bases and 3 bases, in that order; junction bases with no gene match: 6. CDR3 size: 17 residues. The CDR3 protein is CASSLAGTSGNNYEQYF. The CDR3 coding sequence is TGTGCCAGCAGCTTGGCCGGGACTAGCGGGAACAACTACGAGCAGTACTTC.

The chain carries TRBV20-1 and TRBJ1-5; TRBD1 is a possible D gene (5 bases). Deletions cut 5 bases from V and 11 bases from J, with 19 bases between. The CDR3 is made up of 13 amino acids. In germline, CDR1 is DFQATT, CDR2 SNEGSKA (reference sequence). In DNA form, the CDR3 reads TGCAGTGCTGGGACTAGCGGGAGAGAGACCCAGCATTTT. Residues: CSAGTSGRETQHF.

This clonotype was picked up many times. The chain has TRBV19 and TRBJ2-7; perhaps TRBD1 as D (6 bases). The CDR3 loop spans 15 amino acids. Germline-derived CDR1 and CDR2 are LNHDA and SQIVND (reference sequence). V was clipped by 5 bases and J by 6 bases, with 20 bases between them. CDR3 amino acids: CASSLPTKDSPEQYF. CDR3 in DNA: TGTGCCAGTAGTCTCCCAACTAAGGACAGCCCCGAGCAGTACTTC.

This clonotype has a count of ten or more. This chain joins TRBV20-1 and TRBJ2-1, with 7 bases lining up with TRBD1. Trimming removed 6 bases from V and 5 bases from J; junction bases left unmatched: 7. CDR1 DFQATT and CDR2 SNEGSKA come from the germline V gene (reference sequence). The CDR3 covers 13 residues. The CDR3 is CSAPGQAHNEQFF. CDR3 nucleotide sequence: TGCAGTGCGCCCGGACAGGCCCACAATGAGCAGTTCTTC.

In this sample, this clonotype turned up many times. The chain uses TRBV5-1 and TRBJ2-1, with TRBD2 matching 15 bases. The germline V gene has CDR1 SGHRS and CDR2 YFSETQ. J gave up 3 bases and V 2 bases, and 6 bases lay outside the gene matches. CDR3 size: 18 residues. The CDR3 is CASSFGLAGGKLYNEQFF. The CDR3 nucleotides read TGCGCCAGCAGCTTTGGACTAGCGGGAGGGAAACTCTACAATGAGCAGTTCTTC.

The chain recombines TRBV10-1 with TRBJ2-7, with 12 nucleotides matching TRBD2. Germline CDR1 is WNHNN and CDR2 is SYGVQD (reference sequence). The CDR3 contains 15 residues. Trimming took 4 bases from V and 4 from J; bases not matched to a gene: 5. The CDR3 is CASSGTSGTNYEQYF. CDR3 nucleotide sequence: TGCGCCAGCAGTGGGACTAGCGGGACCAATTACGAGCAGTACTTC.

V gene TRBV5-1 combines with J gene TRBJ2-7; 12 bases line up with TRBD2. CDR1 is SGHRS and CDR2 is YFSETQ in the germline V gene. V lost 0 bases to trimming and J lost 5 bases; unmatched junction nucleotides: 6. The CDR3 covers 16 residues. CDR3 nucleotides: TGCGCCAGCAGCTTGGGACTAGCGGGGGCCGTTGACGAGCAGTACTTC. Residues: CASSLGLAGAVDEQYF.

This chain links TRBV4-1 with TRBJ2-1; 9 bases map to TRBD2. This CDR3 spans 16 amino acids. In germline, CDR1 is MGHRA, CDR2 YSYEKL. Trimming took 2 bases from V and 5 from J; bases not matched to a gene: 7. Here the CDR3 DNA reads TGCGCCAGCAGCCAAAGGGTAGCGGGGGAAAACAATGAGCAGTTCTTC. It is translated as CASSQRVAGENNEQFF.